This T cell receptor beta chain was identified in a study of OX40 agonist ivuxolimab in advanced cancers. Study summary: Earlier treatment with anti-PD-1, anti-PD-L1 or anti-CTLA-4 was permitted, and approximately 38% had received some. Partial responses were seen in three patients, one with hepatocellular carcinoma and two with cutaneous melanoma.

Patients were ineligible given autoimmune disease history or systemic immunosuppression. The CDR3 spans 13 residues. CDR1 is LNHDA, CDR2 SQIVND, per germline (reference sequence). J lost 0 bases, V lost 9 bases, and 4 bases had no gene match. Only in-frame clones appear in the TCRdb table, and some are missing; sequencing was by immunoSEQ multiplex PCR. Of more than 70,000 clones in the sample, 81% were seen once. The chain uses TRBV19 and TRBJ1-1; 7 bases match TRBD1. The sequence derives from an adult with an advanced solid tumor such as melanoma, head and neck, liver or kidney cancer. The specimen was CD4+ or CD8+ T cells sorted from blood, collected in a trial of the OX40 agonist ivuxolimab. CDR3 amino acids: CASTDRVNTEAFF. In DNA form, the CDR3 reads TGTGCCAGCACCGACAGGGTGAACACTGAAGCTTTCTTT.